This entry lists 28 T cell receptor beta chains sequenced from one sample in a study of regulatory T cells in long-lasting Graves disease. Through Arm-PCR of CDR3 regions and iRepertoire HTBI primers, TCR beta libraries were built. TCRdb re-derived calls from the multiplex PCR reads in MiXCR, one entry per CDR3 protein. The sample yields about 340,000 distinct CDR3 sequences, roughly 21% seen once. Specified time point: persistent/refractory GD, antithyroid drugs over 5 years with positive TRAb. Isolated PBMC RNA provided the starting material for the TCR library. Source: peripheral blood mononuclear cells (PBMCs), taken when the disease was refractory, from a patient treated with antithyroid drugs. These receptors all come from a female donor with Graves disease.

At least ten counts were recorded for this clonotype. This rearrangement joins TRBV2 to TRBJ1-6, with 11 nucleotides matching TRBD1. The trim removed 4 bases at V and 7 bases at J, leaving 12 bases unmatched. Germline loops: CDR1 SNHLY, CDR2 FYNNEI. The CDR3 has 18 residues. The DNA for the CDR3 is TGTGCCAGCAGTGGGGGACAGGGGGTAGGCGGCCCAAATTCACCCCTCCACTTT. Encoded protein: CASSGGQGVGGPNSPLHF.

This clonotype showed up many times. The chain recombines TRBV29-1 with TRBJ2-5; possibly TRBD2 for D (7 bases). Trimming removed 7 bases from V and 5 bases from J, with 20 bases in between. This CDR3 comprises 14 residues. Germline CDR1 reads SQVTM; CDR2 reads ANQGSEA. In DNA, the CDR3 is TGCAGCGCCAATAAGGGGAGGGGGGGTGAGACCCAGTACTTC. Its protein product is CSANKGRGGETQYF. The full variable domain, completed using reference TRBV29-1 and TRBJ2-5, is SAVISQKPSRDICQRGTSLTIQCQVDSQVTMMFWYRQQPGQSLTLIATANQGSEATYESGFVIDKFPISRPNLTFSTLTVSNMSPEDSSIYLCSANKGRGGETQYFGPGTRLLVL.

This clonotype was recorded a few times. This chain links TRBV10-3 with TRBJ2-7, with D possibly matching TRBD1 (6 bases). V was trimmed by 6 bases and J by 0 bases, leaving 15 bases between them. The germline CDR1 and CDR2 sequences are ENHRY and SYGVKD. The CDR3 sequence is 15 residues long. The CDR3 region has the DNA TGTGCCATCAGCGACCCCGGACAGAACTCCTACGAGCAGTACTTC. It codes for CAISDPGQNSYEQYF.

The gene calls are TRBV6-5 and TRBJ1-6; the D is unclear. Looked up from germline, CDR1 is MNHEY and CDR2 is SVGAGI. The CDR3 extends over 16 amino acids. Trimming took off 2 bases at V and 0 bases at J, with 8 bases between the two ends. CDR3 DNA sequence: TGTGCCAGCAGTTACGTGGCCGTCTCCTATAATTCACCCCTCCACTTT. Translating gives CASSYVAVSYNSPLHF.

V and J are TRBV29-1 and TRBJ2-2; TRBD2 matches 7 bases. V lost 8 bases to trimming and J lost 7 bases; unmatched junction nucleotides: 7. This CDR3 region has 12 residues. Germline lookup yields CDR1 SQVTM and CDR2 ANQGSEA. The CDR3 protein is CSSRLAGGELFF. The CDR3 DNA follows: TGCAGCTCCCGACTAGCCGGCGGGGAGCTGTTTTTT.

This clonotype was counted between two and nine times. The conserved closing phenylalanine or tryptophan is absent in this CDR3, likely reflecting a read error. The chain recombines TRBV27 with TRBJ1-1; 7 bases are a match to TRBD1. The trim removed 8 bases at V and 0 bases at J, leaving 3 bases unmatched. The CDR3 spans 13 residues. Germline V gene data show CDR1 as MNHEY and CDR2 as SMNVEV (reference sequence). CDR3 nucleotides: TGTGCCAGCGGGGACAGTTTGAACACTGAAGCTTTCCTT. Encoded protein: CASGDSLNTEAFL.

This clonotype occurred many times. CDR3 region: CASSPGLAYNEQFF. CDR3 nucleotides: TGTGCCAGCAGTCCGGGTCTCGCATACAATGAGCAGTTCTTC. V usage is TRBV28 and J usage is TRBJ2-1, with D uncertain. Germline assignment: CDR1 MDHEN and CDR2 SYDVKM. The CDR3 extends over 14 amino acids. Trimming pared 5 bases from V and 4 bases from J, leaving 12 bases between.

The V call is TRBV5-1, the J call TRBJ2-5, with a weak D call TRBD1 (6 bases). V was cut by 3 bases and J by 2 bases, with 17 bases left in between. The CDR3 loop spans 16 amino acids. Germline assignment: CDR1 SGHRS and CDR2 YFSETQ. In nucleotides, the CDR3 is TGCGCCAGCAGCTGGCCCAAGGGGGTGGAACAAGAGACCCAGTACTTC. Residues: CASSWPKGVEQETQYF.

A few counts support this clonotype. The V call is TRBV28, the J call TRBJ2-2; perhaps D is TRBD1 or TRBD2 (7 bases each). Germline V gives CDR1 MDHEN, CDR2 SYDVKM. The V end was cut by 3 bases, the J end by 6 bases, with 17 bases between. The CDR3 spans 16 residues. The CDR3 DNA reads TGTGCCAGCAGTTTCCGCAGGGGGAGGGGTCCCGGGGAGCTGTTTTTT. This translates into CASSFRRGRGPGELFF.

The chain recombines TRBV11-1 with TRBJ2-5; the match to TRBD1 covers 10 bases. Looked up from germline, CDR1 is SGHAT and CDR2 is FQDESV (reference sequence). V was pared by 6 bases and J by 5 bases, with 9 bases of the junction left unmatched. This CDR3 spans 15 amino acids. CDR3 region: CASSRTGGRQETQYF. CDR3 nucleotides: TGTGCCAGCAGTCGGACAGGGGGGCGCCAGGAGACCCAGTACTTC.

This clonotype was observed a handful of times. This rearrangement joins TRBV7-2 to TRBJ2-3, with 7 positions matching TRBD2. J lost 4 bases, V lost 0 bases, and 1 base had no gene match. CDR3 size: 14 residues. Germline V gene data show CDR1 as SGHTA and CDR2 as FQGNSA. Written as DNA, the CDR3 is TGTGCCAGCAGCTTAGCGGGGGGGGCAGATACGCAGTATTTT. As protein: CASSLAGGADTQYF. The variable domain in full, with the rest retrieved from reference TRBV7-2 and TRBJ2-3, is GAGVSQSPSNKVTEKGKDVELRCDPISGHTALYWYRQSLGQGLEFLIYFQGNSAPDKSGLPSDRFSAERTGGSVSTLTIQRTQQEDSAVYLCASSLAGGADTQYFGPGTRLTVL.

This clonotype was observed a few times. The genes are TRBV7-3 and TRBJ2-7; 8 bases agree with TRBD1. The CDR3 length is 19 residues. The germline V gene has CDR1 SGHTA and CDR2 FQGTGA. V gave up 0 bases and J gave up 7 bases; unmatched junction bases: 20. The CDR3 region has the DNA TGTGCCAGCAGCTTAACGGACAGGGCCTCTGAGGGGGGTCCTAATGAGCAGTACTTC. Translated, it gives CASSLTDRASEGGPNEQYF.

Points on this clonotype: This may come from a read error, since a much larger clone is one base off. The chain uses TRBV6-2 or TRBV6-3 and TRBJ1-2, with TRBD1 as a possible D gene (5 bases). Germline CDR1 and CDR2: MNHEY and SVGEGT. The CDR3 sequence is 19 residues long. CDR3 DNA: TGTGTCAGCAGTTACTCGATCACGGGTTTAGGGGCGTCCTTCTATGGCTACACCTTC. Translating it yields CVSSYSITGLGASFYGYTF.

This clonotype was recorded a few times. This chain connects TRBV5-4 to TRBJ1-6, with 10 bases fitting TRBD1. From germline, CDR1 is SGHNT and CDR2 YYREEE (reference sequence). Losses at the gene ends were 2 bases for V and 8 bases for J; bases not matched to a gene: 7. The CDR3 contains 16 residues. The CDR3 loop is CASSFLRDRGDSPLHF. In DNA form, the CDR3 reads TGTGCCAGCAGCTTCCTCAGGGACAGGGGTGATTCACCCCTCCACTTT.

This clonotype was observed a few times. The chain carries TRBV6-1 and TRBJ2-2; D perhaps matches TRBD1 (6 bases). This CDR3 contains 14 residues. Germline-derived CDR1 and CDR2 are MNHNS and SASEGT. V was shortened by 6 bases and J by 1 base, with 9 bases between the two germline ends. Here the CDR3 DNA reads TGTGCCAGCAGAGCAGGGGAGAACACCGGGGAGCTGTTTTTT. It encodes CASRAGENTGELFF.

This chain connects TRBV7-2 to TRBJ2-2; tentative D call: TRBD2 (7 bases). Deletions cut 1 base from V and 6 bases from J, with 15 bases between. Germline loops: CDR1 SGHTA, CDR2 FQGNSA. The CDR3 has 16 amino acids. CDR3 sequence: CASSLVRGAGSGELFF. Written as DNA, the CDR3 is TGTGCCAGCAGCTTAGTACGGGGGGCCGGTTCCGGGGAGCTGTTTTTT.

This clonotype was seen more than once but under ten times. The chain is built from TRBV5-5 and TRBJ1-1, with 9 bases identical to TRBD1. The length of the CDR3 is 17 residues. CDR1 SGHKS and CDR2 YYEKEE come from the germline V gene (reference sequence). V shed 1 base, J shed 4 bases, and the junction held 11 bases outside the gene matches. The CDR3 region is CASSLRTGASMGTEAFF. The CDR3 bases are TGTGCCAGCAGCTTGCGGACAGGGGCCTCCATGGGCACTGAAGCTTTCTTT.

This clonotype was found a few times. The J gene is TRBJ2-4, the V gene TRBV6-2 or TRBV6-3; D might be TRBD2 (6 bases). This CDR3 contains 15 residues. The ends were cut back, 5 bases at V and 8 bases at J, with 19 bases in the middle. Per germline, CDR1 MNHEY and CDR2 SVGEGT. The CDR3 spells CASSPKSTGGDIQYF. The CDR3 nucleotides read TGTGCCAGCAGTCCCAAATCTACTGGAGGGGACATTCAGTACTTC.

V is TRBV29-1 and J is TRBJ2-7, with D maybe TRBD1 (6 bases). The CDR3 totals 12 residues. Per the germline V gene, CDR1 is SQVTM and CDR2 is ANQGSEA. The V gene lost 4 bases and the J gene lost 3 bases, with 10 bases spanning the gap. DNA of the CDR3: TGCAGCGTTGCGGGACACGTCTACGAGCAGTACTTC. This sequence encodes CSVAGHVYEQYF.

This clonotype was picked up many times. The J gene is TRBJ2-7, the V gene TRBV2; D possibly corresponds to TRBD1 (5 bases). V lost 7 bases, J lost 3 bases, and 7 bases lay in between. The germline V gene encodes CDR1 SNHLY and CDR2 FYNNEI. The CDR3 totals 11 residues. The CDR3 sequence: CASNQGYEQYF. CDR3 sequence (DNA): TGTGCCAGCAATCAGGGCTACGAGCAGTACTTC.

This clonotype was recorded many times. The gene calls are TRBV20-1 and TRBJ2-7, with D perhaps given as TRBD1 or TRBD2 (6 bases each). Per the germline V gene, CDR1 is DFQATT and CDR2 is SNEGSKA (reference sequence). V was shortened by 3 bases and J by 5 bases, with 17 bases between the two germline ends. The CDR3 has 14 amino acids. As DNA, the CDR3 is TGCAGTGCTAGCTTCACGAAGGGGGGCCACGAGCAGTACTTC. This translates into CSASFTKGGHEQYF.

With regard to this clonotype: A read error may be the cause here, since a much bigger clone is one base away. The chain recombines TRBV27 with TRBJ1-5; D not certain. This CDR3 has 14 residues. Germline assignment: CDR1 MNHEY and CDR2 SMNVEV (reference sequence). The V end was cut by 5 bases, the J end by 7 bases, with 15 bases between. The CDR3 is CASSDGPSRQPQHF. In DNA form, the CDR3 reads TGTGCCAGCAGTGATGGACCCTCTCGGCAGCCCCAGCATTTT.

The J gene is TRBJ2-7, the V gene TRBV5-1; D is possibly TRBD1 (7 bases). Germline V gives CDR1 SGHRS, CDR2 YFSETQ. This CDR3 region has 15 residues. V lost 4 bases and J 5 bases, leaving 19 bases between the germline ends. The CDR3 DNA is TGCGCCAGCAGCCCAGGGGGGACGGCCGGAAACGAGCAGTACTTC. This sequence encodes CASSPGGTAGNEQYF.

This clonotype was seen a few times. V is TRBV19 and J is TRBJ1-1; perhaps TRBD1 as D (5 bases). The CDR3 length is 13 residues. Trimming pared 9 bases from V and 5 bases from J, leaving 16 bases between. Germline loops: CDR1 LNHDA, CDR2 SQIVND (reference sequence). Here the CDR3 reads CASFRARGTEAFF. CDR3 nucleotide sequence: TGTGCCAGCTTCAGGGCCCGAGGTACTGAAGCTTTCTTT.

A few counts support this clonotype. The chain joins TRBV11-2 to TRBJ2-3; TRBD2 matches 7 bases. Trimming at V came to 1 base and at J to 4 bases, leaving 5 bases not matched to a gene. This CDR3 has 15 residues. Germline V gene lookup returns CDR1 SGHAT and CDR2 FQNNGV. CDR3 protein: CASSLGGGEADTQYF. The CDR3 DNA sequence: TGTGCCAGCAGCTTAGGCGGGGGAGAGGCAGATACGCAGTATTTT.

This clonotype was seen only a few times. The rearrangement links TRBV11-3 to TRBJ2-2, with D possibly being TRBD1 (6 bases). The ends were cut back, 0 bases at V and 6 bases at J, with 20 bases in the middle. Germline CDR1 reads SGHNT; CDR2 reads YENEEA. The CDR3 is made up of 18 amino acids. CDR3 loop: CASSLDLWGQGPPGELFF. The CDR3 DNA reads TGTGCCAGCAGCTTAGATCTTTGGGGGCAGGGGCCCCCCGGGGAGCTGTTTTTT.

This clonotype has a handful of counts. The V call is TRBV5-1, the J call TRBJ2-7; the D gene is possibly TRBD1 (5 bases). The CDR3 is made up of 15 amino acids. Germline loops: CDR1 SGHRS, CDR2 YFSETQ. The V end was cut by 4 bases, the J end by 2 bases, with 16 bases between. The CDR3 nucleotides read TGCGCCAGCAGCCTGATGACGCAGGGTGCCTACGAGCAGTACTTC. Translated: CASSLMTQGAYEQYF. Full variable domain (remainder filled in from reference TRBV5-1 and TRBJ2-7): KAGVTQTPRYLIKTRGQQVTLSCSPISGHRSVSWYQQTPGQGLQFLFEYFSETQRNKGNFPGRFSGRQFSNSRSEMNVSTLELGDSALYLCASSLMTQGAYEQYFGPGTRLTVT.

Note on this clonotype: Because the CDR3 is missing its conserved closing phenylalanine or tryptophan, this is likely a read error. The rearrangement joins TRBV27 to TRBJ2-7; D is possibly TRBD1 (7 bases). Trimming shortened V by 2 bases and J by 5 bases, and 13 bases separated the two germline ends. Germline V lookup: CDR1 MNHEY, CDR2 SMNVEV (reference sequence). The CDR3 is made up of 14 amino acids. For the CDR3, the DNA is TGTGCCAGCAGTTTAGCAGGGGGACTTCACGAGCAGTACCTC. Protein: CASSLAGGLHEQYL.